The 2 T cell receptor beta chains listed next were all sequenced from one sample in a study of control samples from healthy donors and cancer patients. Libraries were prepared by immunoSEQ multiplex PCR; TCRdb keeps only in-frame clonotypes and omits some of them. The table lists about 210,000 clones. The sequencing input was blood. Receptor source: a woman in her 30s in good health.

This chain connects TRBV27 to TRBJ1-5; D remains unclear. CDR1 and CDR2 (germline): MNHEY, SMNVEV (reference sequence). This CDR3 has 13 residues. Trimming stripped 6 bases from V and 3 bases from J, with 9 bases between. The CDR3 DNA is TGTGCCAGCAGACCAAAGTTCAATCAGCCCCAGCATTTT. Translation gives CASRPKFNQPQHF.

This chain joins TRBV7-2 and TRBJ1-5; no clear D. CDR1 and CDR2 (germline): SGHTA, FQGNSA. V shed 5 bases and J shed 11 bases, with 16 bases lying between them. This CDR3 region has 13 residues. The CDR3 DNA reads TGTGCCAGCAGCGCCGGTCTCGAAGGAGCCCAGCATTTT. Translation gives CASSAGLEGAQHF.